This TCR beta chain was observed in a study of T cell responses to AZD1222 COVID-19 vaccine. General study results and limits: Donors were chiefly white British, with a greater number of females, and clonal diversity was perhaps underestimated. Seropositive at baseline were only 5 or 6 AZD1222 recipients.

Measured with immunoSEQ multiplex PCR; TCRdb has only the in-frame clones, and not every one. The data show 80,000 to 90,000 clones, less than 95% seen once. This clone was observed a few times. As yet, its antigen is unknown. The sequences come from peripheral blood, collected 28 days after the second AZD1222 dose. The origin of this receptor is an adult who received the AZD1222 COVID-19 vaccine.

The CDR3 region is CASSQQGISTF. The CDR3 DNA follows: TGTGCCTCCTCCCAACAAGGGATAAGCACCTTC. The chain combines TRBV30 with TRBJ1-2; no reliable D call. Per germline, CDR1 GTSNPN and CDR2 SVGIG (reference sequence). The CDR3 totals 11 residues. The ends were cut back, 7 bases at V and 13 bases at J, with 19 bases in the middle.